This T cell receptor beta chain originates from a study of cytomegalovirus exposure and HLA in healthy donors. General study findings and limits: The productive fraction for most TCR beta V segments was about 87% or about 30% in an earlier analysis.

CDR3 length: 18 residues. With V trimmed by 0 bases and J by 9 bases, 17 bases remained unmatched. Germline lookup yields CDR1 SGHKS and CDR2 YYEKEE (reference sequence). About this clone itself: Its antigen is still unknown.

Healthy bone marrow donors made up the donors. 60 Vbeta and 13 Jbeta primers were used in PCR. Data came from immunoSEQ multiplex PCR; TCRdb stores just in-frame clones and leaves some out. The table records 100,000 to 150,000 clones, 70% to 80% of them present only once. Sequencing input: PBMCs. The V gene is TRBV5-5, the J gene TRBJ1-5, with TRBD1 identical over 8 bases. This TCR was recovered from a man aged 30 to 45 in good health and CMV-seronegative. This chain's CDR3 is CASSLGLGWGRGQGPQHF. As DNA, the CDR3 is TGTGCCAGCAGCTTGGGGTTAGGTTGGGGCAGGGGGCAAGGGCCCCAGCATTTT.